This T cell receptor beta chain was identified during a study of early T cells in non-severe SARS-CoV-2 infection. Study-wide points: Lookups in VDJdb leaned toward anti-spike CD8 responses and missed private and CD4 specificities.

Individual cDNA molecules carried attached unique molecular identifiers. Via MiXCR, TCRdb re-called the 5' RACE reads, giving one row per CDR3 protein. This sample has under 40,000 distinct CDR3 sequences, with 5.5% to 7.5% found just once. The CDR3 is made up of 19 amino acids. The V and J ends lost 5 bases and 10 bases respectively, with 32 bases between them. Ten or more counts support this clonotype. Its specificity is unknown. The clonotype was recovered from an adult who was a healthcare worker with PCR-confirmed SARS-CoV-2 infection or an uninfected control (not recorded which). The sequencing input was whole blood. V gene TRBV12-3 or TRBV12-4 combines with J gene TRBJ2-2; D possibly uses TRBD1 or TRBD2 (8 bases each). This chain's CDR3 is CASSPQGGKEREPGAELFF. The CDR3 DNA reads as TGTGCCAGCAGTCCACAGGGGGGGAAGGAGCGGGAGCCTGGCGCGGAGCTGTTTTTT.